This record concerns one T cell receptor (beta chain) sequence. Its specific antigen is unknown. No much larger clone exists at a distance of one base, and base qualities are not known. Trimming removed 4 bases from V and 7 bases from J; the gene matches leave 4 bases unexplained. The germline V gene provides CDR1 SGHTA and CDR2 FQGNSA. Spanning cysteine to phenylalanine, the CDR3 consists of 15 amino acids. CDR3 DNA is the only sequence kept; it has 45 bases, read in frame from the first base. This entry comes from a study of T cells after yellow fever vaccination (dated by TCRdb to between 2018 and 2021). General notes on the study: Libraries from fractions with low cell numbers were prepared with the SMART-Seq v4 Ultra Low Input RNA kit. To follow T-cell clones before and after primary and booster YFV17D yellow fever vaccination, bulk TCR alpha and beta repertoires were sequenced over time. Two healthy male donors made up the cohort, one aged 18 to 29 years and the other aged 30 to 40 years. Blood samples were taken at several timepoints before and after primary and secondary immunization, and bulk PBMC replicates and cell subsets were isolated. The investigation overall reported the following: A small share of clonotypes was detected in both CD4 and CD8 compartments, with the overlap likely arising from convergent recombination. Because the study included only a couple of donors, the extent to which the findings can be generalized is limited. The secondary T-cell response was found to be weaker but faster than the primary response, with a peak reached on day 5 rather than on day 15. Most clones expanded after primary vaccination were re-detected after the booster (around 96% of CD4 and 80% to 90% of CD8), suggesting broad memory maintenance. Because abundant contaminating clonotypes from the bulk population could be contained in FACS-sorted repertoires, computational filtering was required.

TCRdb records Illumina NovaSeq 6000 as the sequencer. TCR cDNA was made using 5'RACE template switching, a step that added a universal primer site and unique molecular identifiers. cDNA synthesis was primed from both the TCR alpha and TCR beta constant segments. Libraries were amplified in two PCR steps, with sample barcodes and sequencing adapters added in the second step. Sequencing of libraries was performed on Illumina HiSeq 2500 (2x100 bp) or NovaSeq (2x150 bp). The study's own analysis went as follows. MIGEC was used to demultiplex reads and collapse the reads into UMI consensus sequences, and MiXCR was used for V(D)J alignment. Using edgeR on replicate PBMC samples, clonotypes were called vaccine-responding if FDR was below 0.01 and the log2 fold change was above 5 up to day 15. Bulk clonotypes were assigned CD4 or CD8 identity according to which sequenced CD4 or CD8 repertoire held them at higher abundance. TCRdb's own reprocessing of the public reads used fastp at Q25 and MiXCR and kept productive beta chains. Under each unique CDR3 protein, matching rows form one entry showing the most common genes and DNA. In this record, the V and J calls reflect TCRdb's handling and not the investigators' own analysis. The sample table lists hundreds of thousands of distinct CDR3 sequences, around 20% of them with a count of one. The ten largest clones take up about 18% of the sample.

Explained via the paper, the treatment or condition label denotes: live attenuated yellow fever vaccine strain. At each blood-draw timepoint, two biological replicates of bulk PBMCs were collected. PBMCs were isolated from peripheral blood using a standard Ficoll-Paque protocol. TriZol was used to extract RNA from bulk PBMCs, from CD4 and CD8 fractions, and from dextramer-positive and dextramer-negative fractions. The material was PBMCs, obtained before the yellow fever booster vaccination. This receptor was identified in a man aged 18 to 29 who received the YFV17D yellow fever vaccine. The chain uses TRBV7-2 and TRBJ1-4; 12 central nucleotides agree with TRBD1. The CDR3 region: CASSSGQGASEKLFF. The DNA sequence is given as TGTGCCAGCAGCTCGGGACAGGGGGCTAGTGAAAAACTGTTTTTT.